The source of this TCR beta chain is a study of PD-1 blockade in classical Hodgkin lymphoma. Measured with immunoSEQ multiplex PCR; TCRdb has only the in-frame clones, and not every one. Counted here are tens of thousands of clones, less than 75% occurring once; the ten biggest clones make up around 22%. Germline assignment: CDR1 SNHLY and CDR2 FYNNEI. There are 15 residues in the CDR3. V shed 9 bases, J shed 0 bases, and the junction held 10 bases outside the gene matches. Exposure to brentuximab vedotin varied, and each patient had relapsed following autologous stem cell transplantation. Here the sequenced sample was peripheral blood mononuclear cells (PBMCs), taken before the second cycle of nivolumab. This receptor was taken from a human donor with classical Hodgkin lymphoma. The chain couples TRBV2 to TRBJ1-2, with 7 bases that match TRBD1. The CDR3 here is CARIGTAETNYGYTF. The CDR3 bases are TGTGCCAGAATCGGGACAGCTGAAACTAACTATGGCTACACCTTC.